Each of the 9 T cell receptor beta chains below was sequenced from the same sample in a study of Graves' ophthalmopathy and Graves' hyperthyroidism. For repertoire sequencing, the TCR beta CDR3 regions were amplified from RNA transcripts. RT-PCR with HTBI primers came first, then second-round multiplex PCR. TCRdb re-analysed the multiplex PCR reads in MiXCR, keeping a single row per CDR3 protein. The sample lists roughly 500,000 distinct CDR3 sequences; approximately 15% were seen once. What was sequenced was blood. These receptors were collected from a woman aged 25 to 39 with Graves' ophthalmopathy.

In its sample, this clonotype was seen many times. The V gene is TRBV29-1, the J gene TRBJ2-5; no firm D call. Germline loops: CDR1 SQVTM, CDR2 ANQGSEA. This CDR3 region has 12 residues. The V and J ends lost 7 bases and 5 bases respectively, with 14 bases between them. The CDR3 bases are TGCAGCGCGATCCCTAACGAGGAGACCCAGTACTTC. Translating gives CSAIPNEETQYF.

This clonotype was recorded many times. This chain joins TRBV12-3 or TRBV12-4 and TRBJ1-6; unclear D gene. Trimming pared 2 bases from V and 2 bases from J, leaving 25 bases between. The CDR3 has 21 amino acids. The CDR3 region is CASSLFISDSAGSAYNSPLHF. CDR3 bases: TGTGCCAGCAGTTTATTTATTTCCGATTCGGCGGGGAGCGCCTATAATTCACCCCTCCACTTT.

This clonotype was counted many times. The CDR3 loop reads CASSLVGTLSFQAFF. The DNA for the CDR3 is TGTGCCAGCAGCTTAGTCGGGACACTTTCTTTCCAAGCTTTCTTT. V is TRBV11-2 and J is TRBJ1-1, with TRBD1 as a possible D gene (6 bases). This CDR3 comprises 15 residues. V was clipped by 1 base and J by 9 bases, with 18 bases between them. The germline V gene has CDR1 SGHAT and CDR2 FQNNGV.

This chain uses TRBV6-2 or TRBV6-3 with TRBJ2-2, with a possible D match to TRBD1 (6 bases). This CDR3 is 17 amino acids long. Trimming cost V 0 bases and J 3 bases, with 14 bases left between them. Looked up from germline, CDR1 is MNHEY and CDR2 is SVGEGT. The CDR3 sequence: CASSYSVSDRYTGELFF. The CDR3 region has the DNA TGTGCCAGCAGTTACTCGGTCTCGGACAGATACACCGGGGAGCTGTTTTTT.

This clonotype was picked up many times. The chain is built from TRBV6-5 and TRBJ1-1; 7 nucleotides align to TRBD1. The junction had 1 base not matched to a gene; V was cut back by 4 bases and J by 8 bases. The germline V gene encodes CDR1 MNHEY and CDR2 SVGAGI. The CDR3 has 11 residues. CDR3 amino acids: CASSFRGEAFF. The CDR3 DNA reads as TGTGCCAGCAGTTTCAGGGGGGAAGCTTTCTTT.

This clonotype has a count of ten or more. The chain has TRBV7-2 and TRBJ2-7; D possibly corresponds to TRBD2 (5 bases). V was pared by 3 bases and J by 6 bases, with 12 bases between. The CDR3 has 13 amino acids. Germline-derived CDR1 and CDR2 are SGHTA and FQGNSA. CDR3 in amino acids: CASSFGLAFEQYF. The DNA of the CDR3 is TGTGCCAGCAGCTTCGGGCTAGCTTTCGAGCAGTACTTC.

Many counts were recorded for this clonotype. The chain carries TRBV20-1 and TRBJ2-7, with TRBD2 as a possible D gene (7 bases). V gave up 0 bases and J gave up 4 bases, with 16 bases separating them. Germline-derived CDR1 and CDR2 are DFQATT and SNEGSKA (reference sequence). This CDR3 is built from 15 residues. The CDR3 region is CSARDPAGATYEQYF. DNA of the CDR3: TGCAGTGCTAGAGATCCCGCGGGGGCTACTTACGAGCAGTACTTC.

The table lists this clonotype with many counts. V usage is TRBV7-2 and J usage is TRBJ1-1, with TRBD1 matching 10 bases. The J segment lost 3 bases and the V segment lost 2 bases, leaving 6 bases of the junction unmatched. Looked up from germline, CDR1 is SGHTA and CDR2 is FQGNSA. The CDR3 loop spans 16 amino acids. CDR3 in amino acids: CASSLTTGGKDTEAFF. In DNA form, the CDR3 reads TGTGCCAGCAGCTTAACGACAGGGGGCAAGGACACTGAAGCTTTCTTT.

The V and J genes are TRBV11-2 and TRBJ1-2; weak D call: TRBD1 (6 bases). With 4 bases removed from V and 5 bases from J, the gap between germline ends came to 14 bases. The CDR3 spans 14 residues. From germline, CDR1 is SGHAT and CDR2 FQNNGV. The CDR3 sequence is CASSSRTEQYGYTF. The CDR3 region has the DNA TGTGCCAGCAGCTCTCGGACAGAGCAGTATGGCTACACCTTC.